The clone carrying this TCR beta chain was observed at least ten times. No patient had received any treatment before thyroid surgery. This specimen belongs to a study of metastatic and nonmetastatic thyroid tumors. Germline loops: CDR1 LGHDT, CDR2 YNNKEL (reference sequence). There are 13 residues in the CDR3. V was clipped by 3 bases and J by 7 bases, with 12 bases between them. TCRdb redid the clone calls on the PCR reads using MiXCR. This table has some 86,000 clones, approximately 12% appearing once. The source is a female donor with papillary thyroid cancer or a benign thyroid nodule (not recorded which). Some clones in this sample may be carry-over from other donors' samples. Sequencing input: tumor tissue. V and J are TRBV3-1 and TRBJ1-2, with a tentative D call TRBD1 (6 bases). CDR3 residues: CASSQGQGLGYTF. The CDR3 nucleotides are TGTGCCAGCAGCCAGGGGCAGGGGCTTGGCTACACCTTC.